This T cell receptor beta chain was obtained from a study of human T cells and chemical hapten exposure. Whole-study context: DPC 0.01% went on the upper back by patch test, with reading at 6 days. Study-wide results and limits: Alopecia in the donors means their immune response may deviate from healthy people's.

This clonotype was seen many times. No antigen is known for it. What the library attached to individual cDNA molecules were unique molecular identifiers. TCRdb reanalysed the RACE reads using MiXCR and keeps one entry per CDR3 protein. The repertoire has around 380,000 distinct CDR3 sequences, roughly 4.8% of them found once; the top ten carry under 3%. V shed 2 bases, J shed 9 bases, and the junction held 4 bases outside the gene matches. The CDR3 runs 13 residues. Per germline, CDR1 MNHEY and CDR2 SMNVEV (reference sequence). Time point here: patch test 1, 2 weeks after DPC sensitization. Treatment defined: therapeutic diphenylcyclopropenone sensitization with weekly scalp DPC. Blood collection happened ahead of applying each patch test.

The starting material was whole blood, obtained in connection with sensitization to the hapten diphenylcyclopropenone (DPC). The source of this sequence is a woman between 45 and 65 years old with alopecia areata. Some clones in this sample may be carry-over from other donors' samples. The chain recombines TRBV27 with TRBJ2-4; 7 bases align to TRBD2. The CDR3 sequence is CASSLGREGIQYF. CDR3 nucleotide sequence: TGTGCCAGCAGTTTAGGCAGGGAGGGCATTCAGTACTTC.